Listed here are 2 T cell receptor beta chains from one sample, sequenced in a study of blood T cell repertoires in COVID-19. Sequencing was performed with immunoSEQ multiplex PCR; in TCRdb, only in-frame clones are kept and a portion is missing. The sample gives hundreds of thousands of clones, 85% to 90% of which show up once; more than 0.95% is in the top ten. The sample comprised peripheral blood. These receptors all stem from a middle-aged woman who had recovered from COVID-19.

The gene calls are TRBV27 and TRBJ2-1; 7 bases are shared with TRBD1. Looked up from germline, CDR1 is MNHEY and CDR2 is SMNVEV (reference sequence). V trimming: 6 bases; J trimming: 6 bases; junction bases outside the gene matches: 11. The CDR3 runs to 15 residues. Here the CDR3 DNA reads TGTGCCAGCAGCTACCGGGACAGAGAGGCCAATGAGCAGTTCTTC. This translates into CASSYRDREANEQFF.

This sequence joins TRBV7-9 and TRBJ2-1; 7 bases are shared with TRBD2. J was trimmed by 9 bases and V by 1 base; bases with no gene match: 6. The CDR3 is 14 amino acids. The germline V gene has CDR1 SEHNR and CDR2 FQNEAQ (reference sequence). For the CDR3, the DNA is TGTGCCAGCAGCTTAGGGCGGGAGAAGGGTGAGCAGTTCTTC. It translates to CASSLGREKGEQFF.